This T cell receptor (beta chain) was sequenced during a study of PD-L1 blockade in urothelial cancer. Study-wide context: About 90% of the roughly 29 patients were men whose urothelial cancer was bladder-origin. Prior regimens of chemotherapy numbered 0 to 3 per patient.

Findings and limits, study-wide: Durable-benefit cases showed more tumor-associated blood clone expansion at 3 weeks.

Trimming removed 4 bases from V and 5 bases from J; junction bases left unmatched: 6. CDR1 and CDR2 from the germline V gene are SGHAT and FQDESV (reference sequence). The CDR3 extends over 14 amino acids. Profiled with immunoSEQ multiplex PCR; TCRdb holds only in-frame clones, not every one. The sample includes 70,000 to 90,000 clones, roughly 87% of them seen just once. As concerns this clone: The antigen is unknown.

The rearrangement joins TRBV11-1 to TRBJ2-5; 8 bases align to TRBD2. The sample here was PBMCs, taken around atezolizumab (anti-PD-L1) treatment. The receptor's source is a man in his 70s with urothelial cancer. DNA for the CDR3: TGTGCCAGCAGCTCGGGGGGGGCCGGGGAGACCCAGTACTTC. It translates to CASSSGGAGETQYF.